The clone carrying this TCR beta chain was observed a handful of times. As yet, its antigen is unknown. Through Arm-PCR of CDR3 regions and iRepertoire HTBI primers, TCR beta libraries were built. MiXCR, applied by TCRdb to the multiplex PCR reads, yields one record per CDR3 protein. The repertoire holds 420,000 or so distinct CDR3 sequences, with 16% as singletons. Time point defined: newly diagnosed GD, antithyroid drugs for less than 3 months. The TCR library was made from RNA extracted from PBMCs. The source of the sample is a study of regulatory T cells in long-lasting Graves disease. Trimming removed 10 bases at V and 0 bases at J, with 14 bases between. The CDR3 runs 14 residues. Germline V CDR1 and CDR2: ENHRY, SYGVKD. Broader study findings: Shared public clonotypes totalled a few thousand in persistent patients, compared with some 920 in new patients. Persistent disease showed a preference for TRBV28, TRBJ1-2 and TRBJ2-5.

These data were likewise used in another study, on T cells in Graves' hyperthyroidism and ophthalmopathy. That paper notes: Stability of Graves' hyperthyroidism was defined as absent ophthalmopathy progression within 18 months.

This sequence joins TRBV10-3 and TRBJ2-3; D call uncertain. The receptor was isolated from a woman under 30 with Graves disease. This sample comprised peripheral blood mononuclear cells (PBMCs), obtained at new diagnosis, from a patient treated with antithyroid drugs. The CDR3 loop reads CATHWGGSTDTQYF. DNA for the CDR3: TGTGCCACCCACTGGGGTGGGAGCACAGATACGCAGTATTTT.